The 14 T cell receptor beta chains presented below share a single source sample, sequenced in a study of neurological immune-mediated disorders. TCRdb used MiXCR to reprocess the 5' RACE reads, holding one entry per CDR3 protein. Seen here are roughly 60,000 distinct CDR3 sequences, about 2.5% observed once, and the top ten hold less than 3.5%. The sequenced material came from PBMCs. These TCRs come from a man between 45 and 60 years old with multiple sclerosis.

This clonotype was picked up many times. The chain joins TRBV20-1 to TRBJ1-5; 8 nucleotides agree with TRBD1. The CDR3 contains 17 residues. The junction had 11 bases not matched to a gene; V was cut back by 0 bases and J by 4 bases. CDR1 DFQATT and CDR2 SNEGSKA come from the germline V gene (reference sequence). The CDR3 nucleotides are TGCAGTGCTAGAGATGAGAGACAGGGGCGCGTAAATCAGCCCCAGCATTTT. Its protein is CSARDERQGRVNQPQHF.

This clonotype was seen many times. The rearrangement joins TRBV6-1 to TRBJ1-6; D not resolved. Trimming cost V 8 bases and J 7 bases, with 9 bases left between them. Germline values: CDR1 MNHNS, CDR2 SASEGT. This CDR3 contains 12 residues. The CDR3 coding sequence is TGTGCCAGCGGAACTATGAATTCACCCCTCCACTTT. This translates into CASGTMNSPLHF.

This clonotype has ten or more counts. The chain employs TRBV4-3 and TRBJ2-1; TRBD1 matches at 7 bases. The CDR3 sequence is 17 residues long. J was trimmed by 3 bases and V by 0 bases; bases with no gene match: 8. Germline CDR1 and CDR2: LGHNA and YSLEER. The CDR3 DNA reads as TGCGCCAGCAGCCAAGAGTCCTCAGGGACAGTCTACAATGAGCAGTTCTTC. This codes for CASSQESSGTVYNEQFF.

This clonotype was recorded at least ten times. The chain couples TRBV20-1 to TRBJ1-3; a weak D match, TRBD1 (6 bases). The CDR3 is 14 amino acids. Germline assignment: CDR1 DFQATT and CDR2 SNEGSKA (reference sequence). Trimming removed 5 bases at V and 3 bases at J, with 14 bases between. The CDR3 nucleotides read TGCAGTGCTGGGAGGGGGGGCGGTGGAAACACCATATATTTT. It translates to CSAGRGGGGNTIYF.

This clonotype was found many times. The genes are TRBV4-2 and TRBJ1-2, with D perhaps matching TRBD1 (6 bases). The V and J ends lost 4 bases and 2 bases respectively, with 14 bases between them. The CDR3 is 15 residues long. Germline V gene sequence: CDR1 LGHNA, CDR2 YNFKEQ. CDR3 sequence reads: CASSLEDRLNYGYTF. DNA for the CDR3: TGTGCCAGCAGCCTAGAAGACAGGCTAAACTATGGCTACACCTTC.

This clonotype has ten or more counts. V usage is TRBV5-1 and J usage is TRBJ2-5; 9 bases align to TRBD2. CDR1 and CDR2 (germline): SGHRS, YFSETQ. V lost 5 bases, J lost 1 base, and 9 bases stayed unmatched. The CDR3 is 16 residues long. The DNA for the CDR3 is TGCGCCAGCAGTGCCTTCCCGACTAGCGGCCAAGAGACCCAGTACTTC. Amino acids: CASSAFPTSGQETQYF.

This clonotype was seen ten or more times. The gene calls are TRBV5-1 and TRBJ2-2; TRBD1 might be the D (5 bases). V shed 7 bases and J shed 2 bases, with 12 bases lying between them. Germline V gene sequence: CDR1 SGHRS, CDR2 YFSETQ. CDR3 length: 14 residues. CDR3 loop: CASSEGANTGELFF. CDR3 nucleotides: TGCGCCAGCTCAGAAGGGGCCAACACCGGGGAGCTGTTTTTT.

This clonotype was seen ten or more times. The CDR3 DNA follows: TGTGCCTGGAGTCTAGACACCTACACCGGGGAGCTGTTTTTT. Protein sequence: CAWSLDTYTGELFF. The chain employs TRBV30 and TRBJ2-2; D unresolved. V was clipped by 2 bases and J by 3 bases, with 10 bases between them. CDR1 and CDR2 from the germline V gene are GTSNPN and SVGIG (reference sequence). The CDR3 totals 14 residues.

This clonotype was counted at least ten times. V and J are TRBV2 and TRBJ2-2, with 10 bases identical to TRBD1. The CDR3 totals 15 residues. With V trimmed by 4 bases and J by 6 bases, 5 bases remained unmatched. Per the germline V gene, CDR1 is SNHLY and CDR2 is FYNNEI. The CDR3 here is CASSVGTGVSGELFF. The CDR3 DNA reads TGTGCCAGCAGTGTGGGGACAGGGGTTTCCGGGGAGCTGTTTTTT.

This clonotype was seen ten or more times. The rearrangement uses TRBV4-2 and TRBJ1-2, with D possibly TRBD1 on 5 matching bases. CDR1 and CDR2 from the germline V gene are LGHNA and YNFKEQ. The V end lost 0 bases, the J end lost 7 bases, and 12 bases lay between the germline ends. CDR3 length equals 14 residues. CDR3 in DNA: TGTGCCAGCAGCCAAGATGGGGGACTAGGTGGCTACACCTTC. Protein: CASSQDGGLGGYTF.

The sample holds many counts of this clonotype. The V gene is TRBV7-2, the J gene TRBJ2-7; 8 nucleotides agree with TRBD1. Germline V gene data show CDR1 as SGHTA and CDR2 as FQGNSA. The CDR3 length is 14 residues. The trim removed 6 bases at V and 2 bases at J, leaving 6 bases unmatched. The CDR3 protein is CASRRTGTTYEQYF. For the CDR3, the DNA is TGTGCCAGCAGGAGGACAGGGACCACCTACGAGCAGTACTTC. Variable domain in full (rest from reference TRBV7-2 and TRBJ2-7): GAGVSQSPSNKVTEKGKDVELRCDPISGHTALYWYRQSLGQGLEFLIYFQGNSAPDKSGLPSDRFSAERTGGSVSTLTIQRTQQEDSAVYLCASRRTGTTYEQYFGPGTRLTVT.

This clonotype showed up many times. The chain couples TRBV18 to TRBJ1-1; 8 bases match TRBD1. CDR1 is KGHSH, CDR2 LQKENI, per germline. Germline trimming cut 3 bases from V and 0 bases from J; bases unmatched to any gene: 3. The CDR3 is made up of 15 amino acids. CDR3 sequence: CASSPWTGMNTEAFF. The CDR3 nucleotides are TGTGCCAGCTCACCTTGGACAGGGATGAACACTGAAGCTTTCTTT.

This clonotype was counted ten times or more. The rearrangement uses TRBV20-1 and TRBJ2-3; 10 bases are a match to TRBD2. V lost 1 base, J lost 4 bases, and 8 bases stayed unmatched. The CDR3 runs 16 residues. Germline V gene lookup returns CDR1 DFQATT and CDR2 SNEGSKA (reference sequence). The CDR3 DNA reads as TGCAGTGCTAGAGCCAAACTAGCGGGGTTTGCAGATACGCAGTATTTT. Translated, it gives CSARAKLAGFADTQYF.

At least ten counts were recorded for this clonotype. In DNA form, the CDR3 reads TGTGCCAGCAGTGGGGGGCTTCTCCGCAACACTGAAGCTTTCTTT. Its translation is CASSGGLLRNTEAFF. V usage is TRBV12-3 or TRBV12-4 and J usage is TRBJ1-1, with D perhaps matching TRBD1 (6 bases). V gave up 5 bases and J gave up 2 bases, with 15 bases separating them. This CDR3 region has 15 residues.